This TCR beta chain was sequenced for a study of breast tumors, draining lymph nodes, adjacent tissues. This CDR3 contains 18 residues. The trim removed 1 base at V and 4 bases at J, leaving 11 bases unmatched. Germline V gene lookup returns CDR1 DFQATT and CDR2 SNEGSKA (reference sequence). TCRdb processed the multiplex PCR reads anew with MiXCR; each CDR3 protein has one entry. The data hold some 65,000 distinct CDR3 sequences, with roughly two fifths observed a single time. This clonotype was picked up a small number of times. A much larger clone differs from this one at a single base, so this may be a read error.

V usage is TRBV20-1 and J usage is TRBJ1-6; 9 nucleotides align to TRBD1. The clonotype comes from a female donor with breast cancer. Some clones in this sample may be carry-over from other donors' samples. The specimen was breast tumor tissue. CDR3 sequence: CSARGRGDRASYNSPLHF. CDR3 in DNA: TGCAGTGCTAGAGGGCGGGGGGACAGGGCTTCTTATAATTCACCCCTCCACTTT.